The 2 T cell receptor beta chains below come from one sample, sequenced in a study of molecular identifiers for immune sequencing clone quantification. TCRdb recomputed calls from the PCR reads with MiXCR, one row per CDR3 protein. The data show some 70,000 distinct CDR3 sequences, 18% seen once. Sample: naive CD8+ T cells from blood, with Jurkat cell RNA spiked in. The subset denotes: FACS-sorted CD8+CD4-CCR7+CD45RA+ naive T cells. These receptors all stem from a human donor in good health. Some libraries in this study had Jurkat cell RNA spiked in.

As concerns this clonotype: A much more abundant neighbour one base away suggests this may be a read error. V usage is TRBV11-1 and J usage is TRBJ2-1; the D gene is possibly TRBD2 (6 bases). In germline, CDR1 is SGHAT, CDR2 FQDESV (reference sequence). The CDR3 spans 17 residues. For the CDR3, the DNA is TGTGCCAGCAGCTTAGCGCGGGGAGATTCGGAGAGTAATGAGCAGTCCTTC. It codes for CASSLARGDSESNEQSF.

This clonotype was seen many times. The chain recombines TRBV5-8 with TRBJ1-5; D may be TRBD1 (6 bases). Germline CDR1 is SGHTS and CDR2 is YDEGEE. The CDR3 loop spans 17 amino acids. The ends were cut back, 4 bases at V and 4 bases at J, with 21 bases in the middle. CDR3 loop: CASSPSLLQGVNQPQHF. As DNA, the CDR3 is TGTGCCAGCAGCCCTAGCCTTTTACAGGGTGTAAATCAGCCCCAGCATTTT. The variable domain in full, completed from reference TRBV5-8 and TRBJ1-5, reads EAGVTQSPTHLIKTRGQQATLRCSPISGHTSVYWYQQALGLGLQFLLWYDEGEERNRGNFPPRFSGRQFPNYSSELNVNALELEDSALYLCASSPSLLQGVNQPQHFGDGTRLSIL.